The clone carrying this T cell receptor (beta chain) came up many times. The sample originates from a study of T cells in Graves' hyperthyroidism and ophthalmopathy. Researchers took RNA transcripts and amplified the TCR beta CDR3 regions from them. Primed by the HTBI set, a first-round RT-PCR was run on the TCR CDR3. MiXCR, run by TCRdb on the multiplex PCR reads, gives a single entry per CDR3 protein. The sample shows about 640,000 distinct CDR3 sequences, less than 25% of them seen only once. Uncontrolled infection, other autoimmune disease, pregnancy or lactation excluded patients. The PBMCs were taken from under 12 ml of fresh peripheral blood. The junction had 9 bases not matched to a gene; V was cut back by 7 bases and J by 7 bases. The CDR3 is 14 amino acids. Per germline, CDR1 SNHLY and CDR2 FYNNEI.

The rearrangement joins TRBV2 to TRBJ1-1, with 10 bases matching TRBD1. The specimen was blood. This TCR came from a man aged 30 to 39 with Graves' ophthalmopathy. The CDR3 spells CASTTGQGGDEAFF. Written as DNA, the CDR3 is TGTGCCAGCACAACCGGACAGGGGGGGGATGAAGCTTTCTTT.